This T cell receptor (beta chain) was recorded in a study of graft-versus-host responses after intestinal transplantation. Study summary: Following induction with anti-thymocyte globulin, all recipients were given tacrolimus and steroids for approximately 3 years.

This clone has more than one count but fewer than ten. Antigen specificity is unknown. The CDR3 has 17 amino acids. The trim removed 5 bases at V and 5 bases at J, leaving 8 bases unmatched. Germline loops: CDR1 MNHEY, CDR2 SMNVEV (reference sequence). Study-level results: Early post-transplant HvG declines tracked with peak circulating GvH clone levels.

This table comes from immunoSEQ multiplex PCR, and its TCRdb copy is limited to in-frame clones, with some not included. The profile shows around 71,000 clones, over 85% of them singletons. The chain employs TRBV27 and TRBJ2-1, with TRBD2 identical over 14 bases. The receptor comes from a human patient who received an intestinal transplant, so some T cells may come from the graft donor. The source material was bone marrow, sampled 700 to 850 days after intestinal transplantation. The CDR3 loop reads CASSTRLAGGRNNEQFF. The CDR3, as DNA: TGTGCCAGCAGTACCCGACTAGCGGGAGGGCGAAACAATGAGCAGTTCTTC.